This T cell receptor beta chain was documented in a study of blood T cell repertoires in COVID-19. Study in general: The United States, Italy and Spain provided the acute and convalescent COVID-19 samples.

Enrollment of patients from Seattle took place during active infection, with longitudinal follow-up. The V gene lost 0 bases and the J gene lost 7 bases, with 10 bases spanning the gap. The CDR3 loop spans 13 amino acids. Germline-derived CDR1 and CDR2 are SGHKS and YYEKEE (reference sequence). The authors' processing: Amplified reference gene primers provided the basis for estimating nucleated cell counts. Some clones are missing from TCRdb's copy, which holds only in-frame ones; the method was immunoSEQ multiplex PCR. V and J calls and clone size are as listed in that table; D and trimming were resolved from the DNA. Found here are around 52,000 clones, approximately 90% of them singletons; the top ten hold more than 20%.

This TCR came from a woman older than 75 with COVID-19, enrolled during active disease. The sequenced material came from peripheral blood. This sequence joins TRBV5-5 and TRBJ1-2, with D possibly TRBD1 on 6 matching bases. The DNA for the CDR3 is TGTGCCAGCAGCTTGGGTCAGGGGACTGGCTACACCTTC. Protein: CASSLGQGTGYTF.